What follows are 16 T cell receptor delta chains derived from one specimen sequenced in a study of Vδ1+ human thymocytes. Study-wide results and limits: In the thymus, TRG and TRD repertoires looked highly polyclonal with Gaussian CDR3 lengths.

The template was reverse-transcribed extracted RNA. CDR3 amplicons came from multiplex PCR with pooled V-gene forward and constant-region reverse primers. TCRdb called clones anew from the multiplex PCR reads with CATT. The sample lists tens of thousands of delta-chain clones; more than 13% were seen once. The antigens these receptors bind are not known. Sequencing was performed on Vdelta1+ gamma-delta thymocytes from the thymus. As to subset: FACS-sorted CD3+ TCRalphabeta- TCRVdelta1+ TCRVdelta2- thymocytes. The receptors originated from a girl less than two years old who had congenital heart surgery.

The rearrangement uses TRDV1 and TRDJ1; 13 positions match TRDD3. The V gene's germline CDR1 is TSWWSYY and CDR2 QGS. There are 25 residues in the CDR3. The junction had 26 bases not matched to a gene; V was cut back by 0 bases and J by 1 base. The CDR3 here is CALGELRQLPGDGDNWGIRTDKLIF. DNA of the CDR3: TGTGCTCTTGGGGAACTTAGGCAGCTTCCTGGAGACGGCGACAACTGGGGGATACGCACCGATAAACTCATCTTT.

This chain connects TRDV1 to TRDJ1; either TRDD2 or TRDD3 may supply D (9 bases each). Germline-derived CDR1 and CDR2 are TSWWSYY and QGS. The V and J ends lost 5 bases and 1 base respectively, with 26 bases between them. This CDR3 has 19 residues. The CDR3 sequence: CALGPSYGLGENPTDKLIF. The CDR3 bases are TGTGCTCTTGGGCCTTCCTACGGACTGGGGGAAAATCCCACCGATAAACTCATCTTT.

The gene calls are TRDV1 and TRDJ1; 8 positions agree with TRDD3. Germline V gene sequence: CDR1 TSWWSYY, CDR2 QGS. The CDR3 contains 18 residues. The trim removed 0 bases at V and 2 bases at J, leaving 11 bases unmatched. The CDR3 loop is CALGELLFLGIRTDKLIF. DNA of the CDR3: TGTGCTCTTGGGGAACTCCTTTTCCTAGGGATACGAACCGATAAACTCATCTTT.

A word on this clone: Germline is not matched at one junction end, which may reflect a read error. This chain uses TRAV29/DV5 with TRDJ1; the match to TRDD3 covers 8 bases. CDR1 NSMFDY and CDR2 ISSIKDK come from the germline V gene. The CDR3 contains 17 residues. The CDR3 region has the DNA TGTGCAGCAAGCTCATCACCCTTACTGGGGGCGAACGATAGACTCATCTTT. This encodes CAASSSPLLGANDRLIF.

The gene calls are TRDV1 and TRDJ1; D possibly corresponds to TRDD3 (6 bases). The CDR3 consists of 22 residues. Germline CDR1 reads TSWWSYY; CDR2 reads QGS. V lost 2 bases, J lost 2 bases, and 33 bases lay in between. The CDR3 sequence is CALGEGFPPGAIGAKGTDKLIF. CDR3 sequence (DNA): TGTGCTCTTGGGGAAGGGTTCCCCCCTGGGGCAATAGGGGCTAAAGGAACCGATAAACTCATCTTT.

The J gene is TRDJ1, the V gene TRDV1; D gene unclear. This CDR3 region has 21 residues. Deletions cut 2 bases from V and 0 bases from J, with 28 bases between. CDR1 is TSWWSYY and CDR2 is QGS in the germline V gene. CDR3 residues: CALGEIYLTLGSAPYTDKLIF. The DNA of the CDR3 is TGTGCTCTTGGGGAAATATACCTAACTCTTGGGTCTGCTCCTTACACCGATAAACTCATCTTT.

There are a few counts of this clone. J is TRDJ1 and V is TRDV1, with 10 bases identical to TRDD3. V was clipped by 5 bases and J by 5 bases; unmatched bases: 32. The germline V gene encodes CDR1 TSWWSYY and CDR2 QGS. This CDR3 region has 23 residues. The CDR3 nucleotides are TGTGCTCTTGGGATACTTGGGCGACTTCCTAAGGCCGGGGGGGGATACGCATTGGATAAACTCATCTTT. This gives the protein CALGILGRLPKAGGGYALDKLIF.

The chain joins TRDV2 to TRDJ1; TRDD3 agrees at 9 bases. Germline CDR1 and CDR2: GEAIGNYY and EKD. Unmatched junction bases numbered 22, after V lost 0 bases and J lost 3 bases. CDR3 length: 21 amino acids. This CDR3 reads CACDTFLGTTGGIILADKLIF. The CDR3 nucleotides read TGTGCCTGTGACACCTTCCTCGGAACTACTGGGGGAATTATTCTGGCCGATAAACTCATCTTT.

The chain employs TRDV1 and TRDJ1; 12 bases line up with TRDD3. The germline V gene encodes CDR1 TSWWSYY and CDR2 QGS. The CDR3 runs to 17 residues. With V trimmed by 0 bases and J by 0 bases, 2 bases remained unmatched. The CDR3: CALGELTGGYYTDKLIF. As DNA, the CDR3 is TGTGCTCTTGGGGAACTTACTGGGGGATACTACACCGATAAACTCATCTTT.

This clone was seen more than once but under ten times. The J gene is TRDJ1, the V gene TRDV1; 12 bases match TRDD3. The CDR3 sequence is 18 residues long. V lost 5 bases, J lost 3 bases, and 13 bases stayed unmatched. In germline, CDR1 is TSWWSYY, CDR2 QGS. In nucleotides, the CDR3 is TGTGCTCTTGGGACAAGTAGGCTGGGGGATACGGTATCCGATAAACTCATCTTT. This gives the protein CALGTSRLGDTVSDKLIF.

This chain joins TRDV1 and TRDJ1; weak D call: TRDD3 (5 bases). Trimming removed 3 bases at V and 7 bases at J, with 27 bases between. This CDR3 is built from 18 residues. Germline V gives CDR1 TSWWSYY, CDR2 QGS. The DNA for the CDR3 is TGTGCTCTTGGGGACCTATTTCCCATCAGTACTGGACTCGTTAAACTCATCTTT. It is translated as CALGDLFPISTGLVKLIF.

The J gene is TRDJ1, the V gene TRDV1; possibly TRDD3 for D (5 bases). This CDR3 has 15 residues. Germline lookup yields CDR1 TSWWSYY and CDR2 QGS. V was trimmed by 4 bases and J by 2 bases, leaving 14 bases between them. CDR3 protein: CALGGPPRGTDKLIF. The CDR3 DNA reads TGTGCTCTTGGGGGACCACCGCGGGGAACCGATAAACTCATCTTT.

This clone appeared a few times. The chain carries TRDV1 and TRDJ1; 7 bases align to TRDD3. Unmatched junction bases numbered 13, after V lost 0 bases and J lost 0 bases. This CDR3 spans 19 amino acids. The germline CDR1 and CDR2 sequences are TSWWSYY and QGS. CDR3 bases: TGTGCTCTTGGGGAACTTCCACGAAGTGGGGGACGTTACACCGATAAACTCATCTTT. Residues: CALGELPRSGGRYTDKLIF.

This clone qualifies as medium-sized (0.01 to 0.1%). This sequence joins TRDV2 and TRDJ1; D remains unclear. Trimming cost V 3 bases and J 11 bases, with 9 bases left between them. The length of the CDR3 is 10 residues. Germline lookup yields CDR1 GEAIGNYY and CDR2 EKD. The CDR3 sequence: CACDLILLIF. The CDR3 DNA follows: TGTGCCTGTGACCTTATTTTGCTCATCTTT.

The chain carries TRDV1 and TRDJ1, with 11 bases that match TRDD3. This CDR3 contains 21 residues. The germline gives CDR1 TSWWSYY, CDR2 QGS. Germline trimming cut 1 base from V and 0 bases from J; bases unmatched to any gene: 16. The CDR3 loop is CALGERCNMGDTRRHTDKLIF. CDR3 coding DNA: TGTGCTCTTGGGGAACGATGCAATATGGGGGATACGCGAAGACACACCGATAAACTCATCTTT.

This chain uses TRDV1 with TRDJ1; 11 bases match TRDD3. The CDR3 extends over 18 amino acids. Germline values: CDR1 TSWWSYY, CDR2 QGS. V was pared by 3 bases and J by 3 bases, with 12 bases of the junction left unmatched. Here the CDR3 reads CALGDFRPRGGYADKLIF. The CDR3 DNA reads as TGTGCTCTTGGGGACTTCCGTCCGCGTGGGGGATACGCCGATAAACTCATCTTT.